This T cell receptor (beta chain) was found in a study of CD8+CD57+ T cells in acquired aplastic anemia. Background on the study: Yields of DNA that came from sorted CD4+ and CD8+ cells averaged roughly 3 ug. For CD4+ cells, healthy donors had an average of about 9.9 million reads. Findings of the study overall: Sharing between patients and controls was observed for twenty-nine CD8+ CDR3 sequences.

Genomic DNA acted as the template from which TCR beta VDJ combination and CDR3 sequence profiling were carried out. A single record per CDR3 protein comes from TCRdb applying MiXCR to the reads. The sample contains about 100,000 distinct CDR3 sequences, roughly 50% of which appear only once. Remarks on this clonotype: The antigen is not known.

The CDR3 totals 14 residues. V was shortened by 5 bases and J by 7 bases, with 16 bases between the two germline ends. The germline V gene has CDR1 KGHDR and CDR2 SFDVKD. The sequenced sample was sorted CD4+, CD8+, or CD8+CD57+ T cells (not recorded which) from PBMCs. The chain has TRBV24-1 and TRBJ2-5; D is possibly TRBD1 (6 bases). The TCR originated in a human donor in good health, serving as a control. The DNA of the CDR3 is TGTGCCACCAGTGGAACGAGGGGGATTGGGACCCAGTACTTC. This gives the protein CATSGTRGIGTQYF.